The table lists the clone carrying this TCR beta chain with a count of one. Its cognate antigen is unknown. Sequencing used immunoSEQ multiplex PCR; TCRdb keeps in-frame clones, though not all of them. The sample carries 25,000 to 30,000 clones, around 60% recorded once. The data are from a study of cytotoxic CD8 clonotypes in ibrutinib-treated CLL. Study-level results: Sample timing was unmatched between remission and later-progressing patients; lymph nodes unstudied.

The V gene's germline CDR1 is LNHDA and CDR2 SQIVND (reference sequence). V was pared by 5 bases and J by 0 bases, with 11 bases between. The CDR3 has 14 residues. This TCR came from a human donor with chronic lymphocytic leukemia. Material: PBMCs, obtained before ibrutinib treatment. V is TRBV19 and J is TRBJ2-7; D not resolved. CDR3 bases: TGTGCCAGTAGTCTCAGGATGAGCTCCTACGAGCAGTACTTC. As protein: CASSLRMSSYEQYF.